This entry concerns a single T cell receptor (beta chain). Antigen unknown. Attachment of unique molecular identifiers was made to individual cDNA molecules. TCRdb re-analysed the 5' RACE reads in MiXCR, keeping a single row per CDR3 protein. The sample lists about 94,000 distinct CDR3 sequences, less than 15% seen once, with 2% to 2.5% in the top ten. The germline gives CDR1 MNHEY, CDR2 SVGEGT. CDR3 length equals 14 residues. Trimming stripped 6 bases from V and 3 bases from J, with 14 bases between. This sample was taken from a study of early T cells in non-severe SARS-CoV-2 infection. Study as a whole: The sequenced material was bulk RNA from unsorted whole blood, and its chains were unpaired. General study results and limits: Private and CD4 specificities were missed by VDJdb matching, skewed to anti-spike CD8.

The source material was whole blood. The chain has TRBV6-2 or TRBV6-3 and TRBJ1-1; a possible D gene is TRBD1 (5 bases). The sequence was collected from an adult who was a healthcare worker with PCR-confirmed SARS-CoV-2 infection or an uninfected control (not recorded which). The CDR3 DNA follows: TGTGCCAGCAGGATACCAGGGACGCACACTGAAGCTTTCTTT. Translated: CASRIPGTHTEAFF.